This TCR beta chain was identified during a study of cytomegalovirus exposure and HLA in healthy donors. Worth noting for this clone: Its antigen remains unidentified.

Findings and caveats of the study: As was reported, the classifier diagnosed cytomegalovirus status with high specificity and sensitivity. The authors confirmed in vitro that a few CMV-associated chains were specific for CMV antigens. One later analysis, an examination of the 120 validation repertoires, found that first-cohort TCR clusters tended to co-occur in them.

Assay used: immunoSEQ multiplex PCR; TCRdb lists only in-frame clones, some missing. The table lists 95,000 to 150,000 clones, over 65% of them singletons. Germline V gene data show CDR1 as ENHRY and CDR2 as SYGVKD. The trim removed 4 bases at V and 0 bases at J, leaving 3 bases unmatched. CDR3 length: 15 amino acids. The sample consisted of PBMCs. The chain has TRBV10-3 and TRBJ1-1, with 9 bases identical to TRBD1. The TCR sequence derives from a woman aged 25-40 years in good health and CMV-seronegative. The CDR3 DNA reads TGTGCCATCAGTGCCGGGACAGGGATGAACACTGAAGCTTTCTTT. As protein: CAISAGTGMNTEAFF.